This T cell receptor beta chain comes out of a study of vaccination effects on CD4 cells after COVID-19. Study-wide context: Post-vaccine sampling occurred a median 72 days after the second dose.

About this clone: What it binds is not known.

Sequencing in the ViraFEST assay came after antigen-specific CD4+ T cells had been expanded with viral peptide pools, which were used to stimulate PBMC. The culture ran for less than 12 days, and then CD4+ T cells were isolated. Either the mRNA-1273 or the BNT162b2 vaccine was given to participants as two doses. Vaccinated recipients, who were negative for nucleocapsid antibodies, had no history of SARS-CoV-2 infection. Researchers swapped half the medium for IL-2 medium on both days 3 and 7. Measured with immunoSEQ multiplex PCR; TCRdb has only the in-frame clones, and not every one. The repertoire consists of some 30,000 clones, with around 75% occurring once and the leading ten covering roughly 15%. The CDR3 runs to 15 residues. The germline V gene encodes CDR1 SGDLS and CDR2 YYNGEE. The junction had 1 base not matched to a gene; V was cut back by 0 bases and J by 4 bases.

This sequence joins TRBV9 and TRBJ1-4, with 9 nucleotides matching TRBD1. The source of this sequence is a human donor who received a COVID-19 vaccine. Sequenced material: CD4+ T cells from PBMCs cultured with HCoV-229E spike peptides, taken after COVID-19 vaccination. The CDR3 DNA reads as TGTGCCAGCAGCGTAGAGGACAGGGGTAATGAAAAACTGTTTTTT. It encodes CASSVEDRGNEKLFF.